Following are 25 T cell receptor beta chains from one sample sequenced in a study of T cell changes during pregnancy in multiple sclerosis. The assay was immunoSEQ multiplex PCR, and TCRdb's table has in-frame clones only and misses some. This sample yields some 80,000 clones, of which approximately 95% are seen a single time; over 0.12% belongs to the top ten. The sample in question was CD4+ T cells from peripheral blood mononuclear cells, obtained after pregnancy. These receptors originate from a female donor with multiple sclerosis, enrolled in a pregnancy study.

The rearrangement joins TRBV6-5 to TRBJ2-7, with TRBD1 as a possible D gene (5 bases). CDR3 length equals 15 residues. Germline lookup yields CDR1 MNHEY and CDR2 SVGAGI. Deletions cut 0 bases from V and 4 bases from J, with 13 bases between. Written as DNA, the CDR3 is TGTGCCAGCAGTTACTCATCCAGGGATCCGTACGAGCAGTACTTC. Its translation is CASSYSSRDPYEQYF.

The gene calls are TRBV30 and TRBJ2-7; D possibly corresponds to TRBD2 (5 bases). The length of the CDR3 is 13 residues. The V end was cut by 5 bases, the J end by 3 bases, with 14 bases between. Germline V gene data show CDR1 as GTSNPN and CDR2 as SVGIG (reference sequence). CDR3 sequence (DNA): TGTGCCTGGGCAGCAGGACTCAGCTACGAGCAGTACTTC. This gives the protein CAWAAGLSYEQYF.

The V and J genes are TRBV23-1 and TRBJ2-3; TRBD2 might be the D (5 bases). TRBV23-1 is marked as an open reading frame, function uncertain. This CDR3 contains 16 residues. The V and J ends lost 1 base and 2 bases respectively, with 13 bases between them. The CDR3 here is CASSQFKRISTDTQYF. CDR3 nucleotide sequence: TGCGCCAGCAGTCAATTTAAGCGGATCTCCACAGATACGCAGTATTTT.

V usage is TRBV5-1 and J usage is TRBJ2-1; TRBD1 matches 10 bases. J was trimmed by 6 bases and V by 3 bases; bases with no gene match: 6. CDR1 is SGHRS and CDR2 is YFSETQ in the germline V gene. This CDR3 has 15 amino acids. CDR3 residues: CASSSGQGWFNEQFF. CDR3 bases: TGCGCCAGCAGCTCGGGACAGGGGTGGTTCAATGAGCAGTTCTTC.

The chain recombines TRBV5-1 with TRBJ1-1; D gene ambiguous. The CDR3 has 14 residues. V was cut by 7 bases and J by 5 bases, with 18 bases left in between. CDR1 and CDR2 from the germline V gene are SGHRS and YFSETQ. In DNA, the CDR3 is TGCGCCAGCTCTGAGGTAACTCAGAGAACTGAAGCTTTCTTT. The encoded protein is CASSEVTQRTEAFF.

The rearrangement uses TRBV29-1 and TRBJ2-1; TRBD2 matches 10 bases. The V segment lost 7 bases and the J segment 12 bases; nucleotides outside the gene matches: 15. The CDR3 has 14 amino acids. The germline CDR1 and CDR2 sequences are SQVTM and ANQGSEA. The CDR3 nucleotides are TGCAGCGCAGCACCCGGGGCTAGCGGGAGTTTGCAGTTCTTC. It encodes CSAAPGASGSLQFF.

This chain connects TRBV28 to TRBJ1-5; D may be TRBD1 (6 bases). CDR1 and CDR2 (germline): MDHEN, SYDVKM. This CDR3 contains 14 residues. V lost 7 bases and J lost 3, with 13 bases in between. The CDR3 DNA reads TGTGCCAGCATTCAGGGGACACACAATCAGCCCCAGCATTTT. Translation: CASIQGTHNQPQHF. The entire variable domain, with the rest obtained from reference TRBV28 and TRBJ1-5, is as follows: DVKVTQSSRYLVKRTGEKVFLECVQDMDHENMFWYRQDPGLGLRLIYFSYDVKMKEKGDIPEGYSVSREKKERFSLILESASTNQTSMYLCASIQGTHNQPQHFGDGTRLSIL.

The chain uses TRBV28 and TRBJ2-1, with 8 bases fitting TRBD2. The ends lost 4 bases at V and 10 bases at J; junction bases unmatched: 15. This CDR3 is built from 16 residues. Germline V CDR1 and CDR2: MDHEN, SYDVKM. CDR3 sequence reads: CASSSAGTRNFREQFF. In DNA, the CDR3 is TGTGCCAGCAGTTCTGCCGGGACTAGAAATTTCAGAGAGCAGTTCTTC.

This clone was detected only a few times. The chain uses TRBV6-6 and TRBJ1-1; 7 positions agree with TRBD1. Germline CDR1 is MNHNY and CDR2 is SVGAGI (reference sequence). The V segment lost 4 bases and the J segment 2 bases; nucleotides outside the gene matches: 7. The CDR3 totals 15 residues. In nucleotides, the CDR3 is TGTGCCAGCAGTTCTTATCACAGGGGCAACACTGAAGCTTTCTTT. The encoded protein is CASSSYHRGNTEAFF.

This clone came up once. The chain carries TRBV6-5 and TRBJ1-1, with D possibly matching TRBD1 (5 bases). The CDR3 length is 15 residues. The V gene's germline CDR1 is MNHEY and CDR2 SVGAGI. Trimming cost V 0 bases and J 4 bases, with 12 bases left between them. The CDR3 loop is CASSYSEIRVTEAFF. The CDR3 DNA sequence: TGTGCCAGCAGTTACTCGGAGATCAGGGTCACTGAAGCTTTCTTT.

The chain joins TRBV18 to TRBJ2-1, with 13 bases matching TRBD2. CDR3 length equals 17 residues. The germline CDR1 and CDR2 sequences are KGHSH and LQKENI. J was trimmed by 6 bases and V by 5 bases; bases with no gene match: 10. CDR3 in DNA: TGTGCCAGCTCATTCGGACTAGCGGGAGTAGGGGCCAATGAGCAGTTCTTC. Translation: CASSFGLAGVGANEQFF. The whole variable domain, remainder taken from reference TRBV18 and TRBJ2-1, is NAGVMQNPRHLVRRRGQEARLRCSPMKGHSHVYWYRQLPEEGLKFMVYLQKENIIDESGMPKERFSAEFPKEGPSILRIQQVVRGDSAAYFCASSFGLAGVGANEQFFGPGTRLTVL.

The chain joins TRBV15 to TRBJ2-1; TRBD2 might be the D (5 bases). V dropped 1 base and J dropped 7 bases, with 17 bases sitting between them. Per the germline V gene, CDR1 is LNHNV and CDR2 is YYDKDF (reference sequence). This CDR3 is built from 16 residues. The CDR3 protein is CATSRGTGAAENEQFF. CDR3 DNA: TGTGCCACCAGCAGAGGAACCGGAGCAGCGGAGAATGAGCAGTTCTTC.

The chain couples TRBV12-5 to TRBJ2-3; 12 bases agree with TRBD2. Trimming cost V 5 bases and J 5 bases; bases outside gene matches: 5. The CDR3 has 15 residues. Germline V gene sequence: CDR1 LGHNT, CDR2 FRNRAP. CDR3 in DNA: TGTGCTAGTGGTCTAGCGGGAGGGCCGTTAGATACGCAGTATTTT. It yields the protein CASGLAGGPLDTQYF.

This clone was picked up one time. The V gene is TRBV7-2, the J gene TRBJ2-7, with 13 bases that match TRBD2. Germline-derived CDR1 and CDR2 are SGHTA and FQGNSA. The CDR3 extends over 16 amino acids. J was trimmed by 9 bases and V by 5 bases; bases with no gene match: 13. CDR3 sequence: CASSAGLAGPSRGQYF. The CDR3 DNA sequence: TGTGCCAGCAGCGCGGGACTAGCGGGACCCTCGAGGGGGCAGTACTTC.

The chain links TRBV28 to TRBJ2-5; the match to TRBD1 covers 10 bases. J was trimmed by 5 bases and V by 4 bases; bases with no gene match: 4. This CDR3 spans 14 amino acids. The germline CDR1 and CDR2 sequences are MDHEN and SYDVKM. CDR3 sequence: CASSWGQGRETQYF. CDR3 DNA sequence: TGTGCCAGCAGTTGGGGACAGGGGAGGGAGACCCAGTACTTC.

In nucleotides, the CDR3 is TGTGCCAGCAGCTCCCAGACCTACGAGCAGTACTTC. Translated, it gives CASSSQTYEQYF. The chain couples TRBV5-4 to TRBJ2-7; unclear D gene. Trimming took 3 bases from V and 2 from J, leaving 6 bases between them. This CDR3 is built from 12 residues. Germline loops: CDR1 SGHNT, CDR2 YYREEE (reference sequence).

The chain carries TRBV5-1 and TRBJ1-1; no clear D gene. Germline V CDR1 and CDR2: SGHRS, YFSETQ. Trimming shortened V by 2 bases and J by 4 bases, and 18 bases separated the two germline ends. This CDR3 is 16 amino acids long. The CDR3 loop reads CASSFNLVVASTEAFF. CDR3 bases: TGCGCCAGCAGCTTCAATTTGGTGGTGGCCTCCACTGAAGCTTTCTTT.

CDR3 region: CASKRYTSGTEAFF. CDR3 in DNA: TGTGCCAGCAAGCGTTATACATCAGGGACTGAAGCTTTCTTT. The rearrangement links TRBV2 to TRBJ1-1, with D tentatively TRBD1 (5 bases). This CDR3 has 14 residues. Trimming removed 7 bases from V and 5 bases from J, with 17 bases in between. CDR1 and CDR2 from the germline V gene are SNHLY and FYNNEI.

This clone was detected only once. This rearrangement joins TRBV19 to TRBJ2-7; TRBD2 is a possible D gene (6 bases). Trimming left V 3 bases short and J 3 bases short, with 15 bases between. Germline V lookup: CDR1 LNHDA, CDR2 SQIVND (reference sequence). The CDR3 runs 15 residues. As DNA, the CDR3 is TGTGCCAGTAGTATTGCGGGGCGAGGGGTCTACGAGCAGTACTTC. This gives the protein CASSIAGRGVYEQYF.

The CDR3 loop is CASSTNRREQYF. CDR3 in DNA: TGTGCCAGCAGCACCAACCGGCGGGAGCAGTACTTC. V is TRBV7-9 and J is TRBJ2-7; D unresolved. The germline gives CDR1 SEHNR, CDR2 FQNEAQ (reference sequence). The CDR3 contains 12 residues. V lost 5 bases and J lost 7, with 12 bases in between.

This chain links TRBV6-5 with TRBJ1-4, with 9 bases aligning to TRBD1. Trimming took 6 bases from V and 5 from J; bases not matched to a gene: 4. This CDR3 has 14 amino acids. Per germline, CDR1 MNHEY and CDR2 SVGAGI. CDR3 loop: CASRGTGINEKLFF. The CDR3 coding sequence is TGTGCCAGCAGGGGGACAGGGATCAATGAAAAACTGTTTTTT.

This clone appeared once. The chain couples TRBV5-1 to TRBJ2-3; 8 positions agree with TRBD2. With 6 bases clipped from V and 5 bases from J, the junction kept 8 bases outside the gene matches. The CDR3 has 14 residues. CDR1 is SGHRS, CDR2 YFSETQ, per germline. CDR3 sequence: CASTPTGGKDTQYF. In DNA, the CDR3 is TGCGCCAGCACCCCGACGGGGGGGAAAGATACGCAGTATTTT.

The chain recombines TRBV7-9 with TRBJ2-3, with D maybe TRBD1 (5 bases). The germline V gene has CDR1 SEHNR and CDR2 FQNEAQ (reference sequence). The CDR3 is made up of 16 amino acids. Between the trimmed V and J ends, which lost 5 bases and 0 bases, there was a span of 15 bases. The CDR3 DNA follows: TGTGCCAGCAGCCTACCGTGGGGCACTAGCACAGATACGCAGTATTTT. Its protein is CASSLPWGTSTDTQYF.

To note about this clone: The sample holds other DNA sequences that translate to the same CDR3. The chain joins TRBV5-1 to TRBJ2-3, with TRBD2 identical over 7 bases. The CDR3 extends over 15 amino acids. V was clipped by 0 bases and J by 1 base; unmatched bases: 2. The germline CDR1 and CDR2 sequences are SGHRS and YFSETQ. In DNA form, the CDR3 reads TGCGCCAGCAGCTTGGCCACTAGCGGCACAGATACGCAGTATTTT. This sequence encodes CASSLATSGTDTQYF.

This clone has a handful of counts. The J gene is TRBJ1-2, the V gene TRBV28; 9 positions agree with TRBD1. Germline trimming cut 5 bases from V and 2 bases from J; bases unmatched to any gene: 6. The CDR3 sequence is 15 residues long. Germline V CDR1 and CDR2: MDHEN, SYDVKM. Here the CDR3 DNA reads TGTGCCAGCAGTACAATGGGACAGGGAAACTATGGCTACACCTTC. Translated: CASSTMGQGNYGYTF.